The clone carrying this T cell receptor beta chain was counted a few times. Its specificity is not known. This sample was taken from a study of T-cell reconstitution after alpha-beta-depleted transplantation in children. Unique molecular identifiers were incorporated during preparation of the TCRbeta library. MiXCR, applied by TCRdb to the PCR reads, yields one record per CDR3 protein. The sample lists some 200,000 distinct CDR3 sequences, around 9.2% occurring once. Study-wide results and limits: Alpha-beta T cells about two months after transplant reportedly derived from several hundred expanded graft clones. From surviving recipient T cells and thymic progenitors came the high day-60 TCRbeta diversity observed in some patients. Counts and diversity of T cells one year after transplant came mostly from newly produced T cells.

The receptor was derived from a male patient aged 2 to 10 who had a stem cell transplant for acute myeloid leukemia, so the T cells may come from the graft donor. Source: PBMCs, mostly from graft donor cells, taken 360 days after TCRalphabeta/CD19-depleted stem cell transplant.

In nucleotides, the CDR3 is TGTGCCAGCAGCTTAAGTTGGCGCACTGAAGCTTTCTTT. It yields the protein CASSLSWRTEAFF. This chain links TRBV7-9 with TRBJ1-1; D unclear. Per the germline V gene, CDR1 is SEHNR and CDR2 is FQNEAQ (reference sequence). The CDR3 loop spans 13 amino acids. The V and J ends lost 2 bases and 4 bases respectively, with 8 bases between them.